This is a list of T cell receptor beta chains from one sample in a study of shared clonotypes between healthy human individuals. Profiling relied on immunoSEQ multiplex PCR, and the TCRdb table lists in-frame clones only, not all of them. The sample has roughly 2,500,000 clones, over 85% seen once; the top ten hold approximately 0.37%. The sample consisted of naive CD4+ T cells from PBMCs. These receptors were collected from a man aged 18 to 30 in good health. Some clones in this sample may be carry-over from other donors' samples. CDR3s include the opening cysteine and the closing phenylalanine or tryptophan. The order of the fields is clone size, V gene, D gene, J gene, CDR3 DNA, CDR3 protein. D genes are given only for firm matches. Clone sizes are given selectively: once, few, many, or a class where the clone is expanded.

NA	TRBV7-9	TRBD2	TRBJ2-1	TGTGCCAGCAGCTCCACAGCGGGAGTGCAATACAATGAGCAGTTCTTC	CASSSTAGVQYNEQFF
NA	TRBV5-1	NA	TRBJ2-4	TGCGCCAGCAGCTTGGCCGTCGGCGGGCTAGCCAAAAACATTCAGTACTTC	CASSLAVGGLAKNIQYF
NA	TRBV10-1	TRBD2	TRBJ2-1	TGCGCCAGCAGTGAAGTTCGGGGGGAGGAGCAGTTCTTC	CASSEVRGEEQFF
NA	TRBV5-1	TRBD1	TRBJ2-1	TGCGCCAGCAGCTCCGAGGGGGCGAACAATGAGCAGTTCTTC	CASSSEGANNEQFF
NA	TRBV2	TRBD2	TRBJ2-3	TGTGCCAGCAGTGAAGGGTGGACTAGCGGCACAGATACGCAGTATTTT	CASSEGWTSGTDTQYF
once	TRBV28	NA	TRBJ2-7	TGTGCCAGCAGTTTCTTAAGCTCCTACGAGCAGTACTTC	CASSFLSSYEQYF
NA	TRBV25-1	NA	TRBJ1-1	TGTGCCAGCAGTGCGGTAAGGAACACTGAAGCTTTCTTT	CASSAVRNTEAFF
NA	TRBV11-1	TRBD1	TRBJ2-2	TGTGCCAGCAGCCCCGAGGGGGCCGCGAACACCGGGGAGCTGTTTTTT	CASSPEGAANTGELFF
NA	TRBV12-5	TRBD2	TRBJ2-1	TGTGCTAGTGGTTTGGTACTGGGTAGCGGGAGGGCCGAGCAGTTCTTC	CASGLVLGSGRAEQFF
NA	TRBV28	NA	TRBJ1-3	TGTGCCAGCAGCCGACTCCTTAGCTCTGGAAACACCATATATTTT	CASSRLLSSGNTIYF
NA	TRBV5-4	TRBD2	TRBJ2-7	TGTGCCAGCAGCTTGCCTGGACTAGGAGGCGAGCAGTACTTC	CASSLPGLGGEQYF
NA	TRBV6-1	NA	TRBJ2-1	TGTGCCAGCAGGGCGGCCTTTAGCTCCTACAATGAGCAGTTCTTC	CASRAAFSSYNEQFF
NA	TRBV27	TRBD2	TRBJ2-2	TGTGCCAGCCACCCGGGACTAGCGGGAGTGAGCACCGGGGAGCTGTTTTTT	CASHPGLAGVSTGELFF
NA	TRBV5-1	TRBD2	TRBJ2-3	TGCGCCAGCAGCCAGACTAGCGGGATAACAGATACGCAGTATTTT	CASSQTSGITDTQYF
NA	TRBV9	NA	TRBJ1-3	TGTGCCAGCAGCCTTCGTACAGGCGGTGTGGACACCATATATTTT	CASSLRTGGVDTIYF
few	TRBV29-1	NA	TRBJ1-1	TGCAGCGTTGAAAGGGGATTCAACACTGAAGCTTTCTTT	CSVERGFNTEAFF
NA	TRBV5-1	NA	TRBJ2-2	TGCGCCAGCAGCATACAGCCGAACACCGGGGAGCTGTTTTTT	CASSIQPNTGELFF
NA	TRBV14	NA	TRBJ1-3	TGTGCCAGCAGCCAACAGGCCAGGGTCTCGGGAAACACCATATATTTT	CASSQQARVSGNTIYF
NA	TRBV27	TRBD2	TRBJ2-7	TGTGCCAGCAGTTTATCGGTTAGCGGGAGCTACGAGCAGTACTTC	CASSLSVSGSYEQYF
NA	TRBV5-4	NA	TRBJ2-3	TGTGCCAGCAGCTCATCAGATACGCAGTATTTT	CASSSSDTQYF
once	TRBV30	NA	TRBJ1-4	TGTGCCTGGAGTGAGGGTTTTCGGGAAAAACTGTTTTTT	CAWSEGFREKLFF
NA	TRBV29-1	TRBD2	TRBJ2-7	TGCAGCGTTGCCCCTAGCGGGAGTACCCACGAGCAGTACTTC	CSVAPSGSTHEQYF
once	TRBV28	NA	TRBJ1-5	TGTGCCAGCAGTTTAGCTAGGGGGGATGAGCCCCAGCATTTT	CASSLARGDEPQHF
NA	TRBV2	TRBD1	TRBJ2-1	TGTGCCAGCAGCGGGACAGGGCTCGCCAACGATGAGCAGTTCTTC	CASSGTGLANDEQFF
NA	TRBV2	NA	TRBJ2-2	TGTGCCAGCAGTGTTAGCCGCACCGGGGAGCTGTTTTTT	CASSVSRTGELFF
NA	TRBV6-1	TRBD1	TRBJ1-5	TGTGCCAGCAGAACCGGGACAGCAAAGGATCAGCCCCAGCATTTT	CASRTGTAKDQPQHF
NA	TRBV27	NA	TRBJ1-5	TGTGCCAGCAGCTCAGGGACCCATAGCAATCAGCCCCAGCATTTT	CASSSGTHSNQPQHF
NA	TRBV7-9	NA	TRBJ1-3	TGTGCCAGCAGCCGACCCGGACGGCACGGAAACACCATATATTTT	CASSRPGRHGNTIYF
NA	TRBV18	NA	TRBJ2-4	TGTGCCAGCTCACCACCGATAGCCAAAAACATTCAGTACTTC	CASSPPIAKNIQYF
NA	TRBV9	NA	TRBJ2-1	TGTGCCAGCAGCGTAGTCGGGACTCAACTCAATGAGCAGTTCTTC	CASSVVGTQLNEQFF
NA	TRBV10-3	NA	TRBJ2-6	TGTGCCACCAGCAAGGCGGCCAACGTCCTGACTTTC	CATSKAANVLTF
NA	TRBV4-1	TRBD2	TRBJ2-3	TGCGCCAGCAGCCAACTCAGCGGGAGGGTCACAGATACGCAGTATTTT	CASSQLSGRVTDTQYF
NA	TRBV4-3	NA	TRBJ2-7	TGCGCCAGCAGCCAAGTTCCCATCTACGAGCAGTACTTC	CASSQVPIYEQYF
NA	TRBV5-1	TRBD1	TRBJ1-1	TGCGCCAGCAGCGCCCGGACAGGGGGCGATCTTGGAAGCTCTGAAGCTTTCTTT	CASSARTGGDLGSSEAFF
NA	TRBV20-1	NA	TRBJ1-1	TGCAGTGCTAGACCGACAGACGAAGCTTTCTTT	CSARPTDEAFF
NA	TRBV7-3	NA	TRBJ2-2	TGTGCCAGCAGCTTAAACGCAGGAAACACCGGGGAGCTGTTTTTT	CASSLNAGNTGELFF
NA	TRBV5-4	TRBD2	TRBJ2-1	TGTGCCAGCAGCTTAGCGGGAGGGAATGAGCAGTTCTTC	CASSLAGGNEQFF
NA	TRBV6-5	NA	TRBJ2-7	TGTGCCAGTACTCCTAGGGTATACGAGCAGTACTTC	CASTPRVYEQYF
NA	TRBV18	NA	TRBJ2-1	TGTGCCAGCTCACCACCACCCGGGTACAATGAGCAGTTCTTC	CASSPPPGYNEQFF
NA	TRBV2	NA	TRBJ1-3	TGTGCCAGCATGAGAAACACCATATATTTT	CASMRNTIYF
NA	TRBV5-6	NA	TRBJ2-7	TGTGCCAGCAGCTTGGAGGGTAGGGGTGGCTACGAGCAGTACTTC	CASSLEGRGGYEQYF
NA	TRBV6-1	TRBD1	TRBJ1-2	TGTGCCAGCAGTCCATCCGGGACAGGGGGTTTTGGCTACACCTTC	CASSPSGTGGFGYTF